One and the same sample provided the 21 T cell receptor beta chains below, sequenced in a study of T-cell memory formation after mild COVID-19. TCRdb itself ran the 5' RACE reads through MiXCR, one entry per CDR3 protein. The sample carries 140,000 to 150,000 distinct CDR3 sequences, under 30% recorded once. The sample was PBMCs or a T cell subset sorted from them (not recorded which). The receptors were gathered from an adult woman who had mild COVID-19 (a few samples of this study predate the infection). Cell type and time point are not known.

This chain joins TRBV7-2 and TRBJ2-3; D assignment may be TRBD1 or TRBD2 (5 bases each). There are 16 residues in the CDR3. Trimming removed 2 bases at V and 2 bases at J, with 14 bases between. Germline V CDR1 and CDR2: SGHTA, FQGNSA. CDR3: CASSLRQGVVTDTQYF. The CDR3 DNA is TGTGCCAGCAGCTTAAGGCAGGGAGTCGTCACAGATACGCAGTATTTT. Full variable domain (missing parts from reference TRBV7-2 and TRBJ2-3): GAGVSQSPSNKVTEKGKDVELRCDPISGHTALYWYRQSLGQGLEFLIYFQGNSAPDKSGLPSDRFSAERTGGSVSTLTIQRTQQEDSAVYLCASSLRQGVVTDTQYFGPGTRLTVL.

The V and J genes are TRBV7-2 and TRBJ2-5; 14 nucleotides align to TRBD2. Germline V gene sequence: CDR1 SGHTA, CDR2 FQGNSA. Trimming removed 5 bases from V and 4 bases from J; junction bases left unmatched: 9. The CDR3 sequence is 17 residues long. CDR3 sequence reads: CASSRGTSGGGRETQYF. CDR3 sequence (DNA): TGTGCCAGCAGCAGAGGGACTAGCGGGGGAGGTAGAGAGACCCAGTACTTC.

This clonotype was picked up many times. This chain links TRBV5-4 with TRBJ2-7; possible D gene TRBD2, 6 bases. Per germline, CDR1 SGHNT and CDR2 YYREEE (reference sequence). Trimming took 4 bases from V and 7 from J, leaving 24 bases between them. This CDR3 has 16 residues. CDR3 residues: CASSPPGAGTIEEQYF. Written as DNA, the CDR3 is TGTGCCAGCAGCCCCCCTGGGGCGGGGACGATTGAGGAGCAGTACTTC.

This clonotype has only a few counts. V gene TRBV4-1 combines with J gene TRBJ2-3; possibly TRBD1 for D (6 bases). Per germline, CDR1 MGHRA and CDR2 YSYEKL. The CDR3 spans 18 residues. V lost 1 base and J lost 1, with 18 bases in between. The CDR3 DNA follows: TGCGCCAGCAGCCAAGTGGGGTTGGACAGCGGAGGCACAGATACGCAGTATTTT. It specifies CASSQVGLDSGGTDTQYF.

The V call is TRBV7-3, the J call TRBJ1-1; D possibly corresponds to TRBD1 (5 bases). CDR1 and CDR2 (germline): SGHTA, FQGTGA. V was clipped by 5 bases and J by 1 base, with 14 bases between them. This CDR3 is 15 amino acids long. CDR3 residues: CASSVNGARNTEAFF. The CDR3 DNA sequence: TGTGCCAGCAGCGTTAATGGGGCGCGGAACACTGAAGCTTTCTTT.

This clonotype was seen more than once but under ten times. The gene calls are TRBV11-1 and TRBJ1-2; TRBD1 matches at 10 bases. The CDR3 length is 20 residues. Unmatched junction bases numbered 22, after V lost 3 bases and J lost 6 bases. Germline CDR1 and CDR2: SGHAT and FQDESV (reference sequence). CDR3: CASSLIPLDWTGGLVDGYTF. CDR3 bases: TGTGCCAGCAGCTTGATACCGCTCGATTGGACAGGGGGACTTGTCGATGGCTACACCTTC. Filled out from reference TRBV11-1 and TRBJ1-2, the complete variable domain reads EAEVAQSPRYKITEKSQAVAFWCDPISGHATLYWYRQILGQGPELLVQFQDESVVDDSQLPKDRFSAERLKGVDSTLKIQPAELGDSAMYLCASSLIPLDWTGGLVDGYTFGSGTRLTVV.

This clonotype was detected a few times. This sequence joins TRBV5-4 and TRBJ2-2; D is unresolved. The CDR3 length is 14 residues. V was cut by 2 bases and J by 5 bases, with 10 bases left in between. Germline V lookup: CDR1 SGHNT, CDR2 YYREEE (reference sequence). The CDR3 loop reads CASSLRENTGELFF. CDR3 in DNA: TGTGCCAGCAGCTTAAGGGAAAATACCGGGGAGCTGTTTTTT.

The V call is TRBV9, the J call TRBJ2-5; D is perhaps TRBD1 or TRBD2 (5 bases each). V was cut by 0 bases and J by 2 bases, with 14 bases left in between. The CDR3 sequence is 16 residues long. Germline V gives CDR1 SGDLS, CDR2 YYNGEE. The CDR3 nucleotides are TGTGCCAGCAGCGTAGTGGGGCTAGGGGAGCAAGAGACCCAGTACTTC. Protein sequence: CASSVVGLGEQETQYF.

This clonotype has a count of ten or more. The chain recombines TRBV6-5 with TRBJ2-2, with 10 bases fitting TRBD2. Trimming at V came to 2 bases and at J to 5 bases, leaving 2 bases not matched to a gene. This CDR3 has 15 residues. Per the germline V gene, CDR1 is MNHEY and CDR2 is SVGAGI. Here the CDR3 DNA reads TGTGCCAGCAGTTACCAGCGGGAGGGGACCGGGGAGCTGTTTTTT. Encoded protein: CASSYQREGTGELFF.

The table lists this clonotype with many counts. The DNA of the CDR3 is TGTGCCAGCAGCTCAACTAGCGGGAACTCCTACGAGCAGTACTTC. Translated, it gives CASSSTSGNSYEQYF. V usage is TRBV7-9 and J usage is TRBJ2-7; 10 bases are a match to TRBD2. The germline CDR1 and CDR2 sequences are SEHNR and FQNEAQ (reference sequence). Trimming removed 4 bases from V and 0 bases from J; junction bases left unmatched: 3. CDR3 length: 15 residues.

This clonotype came up a few times. The rearrangement joins TRBV7-3 to TRBJ2-1, with D unresolved. Germline CDR1 reads SGHTA; CDR2 reads FQGTGA. The V end lost 3 bases, the J end lost 11 bases, and 14 bases lay between the germline ends. This CDR3 is 13 amino acids long. The CDR3 is CASSFKAPDKQFF. The CDR3, as DNA: TGTGCCAGCAGCTTTAAAGCGCCCGATAAGCAGTTCTTC.

The V gene is TRBV20-1, the J gene TRBJ1-2, with 8 bases fitting TRBD1. V was clipped by 4 bases and J by 8 bases; unmatched bases: 3. CDR1 is DFQATT, CDR2 SNEGSKA, per germline (reference sequence). The CDR3 totals 11 residues. In DNA form, the CDR3 reads TGCAGTGCTAAGGACAGGGAGGGCTACACCTTC. This gives the protein CSAKDREGYTF.

The gene calls are TRBV4-1 and TRBJ2-2; 11 bases match TRBD2. The J segment lost 7 bases and the V segment lost 2 bases, leaving 15 bases of the junction unmatched. Germline V gene data show CDR1 as MGHRA and CDR2 as YSYEKL. The CDR3 runs 19 residues. CDR3 sequence: CASSQQITNSGGADGELFF. The CDR3 nucleotides are TGCGCCAGCAGCCAACAGATTACGAATAGCGGGGGGGCCGACGGGGAGCTGTTTTTT.

This clonotype was found a few times. Here the CDR3 reads CASSTGYSSTDTQYF. As DNA, the CDR3 is TGTGCCAGCAGTACAGGTTACTCTAGCACAGATACGCAGTATTTT. The chain carries TRBV27 and TRBJ2-3; D may be TRBD1 (5 bases). The V and J ends lost 5 bases and 0 bases respectively, with 12 bases between them. The CDR3 contains 15 residues. Germline loops: CDR1 MNHEY, CDR2 SMNVEV (reference sequence).

The genes are TRBV20-1 and TRBJ1-2; weak D call: TRBD1 (6 bases). CDR1 is DFQATT, CDR2 SNEGSKA, per germline (reference sequence). The CDR3 is made up of 16 amino acids. Trimming took 0 bases from V and 3 from J, leaving 17 bases between them. The CDR3 spells CSARDRRGGHDYGYTF. CDR3 nucleotides: TGCAGTGCTAGAGATCGTCGAGGGGGACATGACTATGGCTACACCTTC.

The V gene is TRBV7-9, the J gene TRBJ1-1; possibly TRBD1 for D (5 bases). The V gene lost 2 bases and the J gene lost 7 bases, with 23 bases spanning the gap. In germline, CDR1 is SEHNR, CDR2 FQNEAQ (reference sequence). The CDR3 spans 17 residues. For the CDR3, the DNA is TGTGCCAGCAGCTTAATGGGAACAGGCCAGGGAGGAGTTGAAGCTTTCTTT. It specifies CASSLMGTGQGGVEAFF.

This sequence joins TRBV7-9 and TRBJ1-1; D remains ambiguous. V was shortened by 5 bases and J by 1 base, with 11 bases between the two germline ends. CDR1 SEHNR and CDR2 FQNEAQ come from the germline V gene (reference sequence). The CDR3 length is 14 residues. The CDR3 protein is CASSPAATNTEAFF. In nucleotides, the CDR3 is TGTGCCAGCAGCCCCGCCGCTACGAACACTGAAGCTTTCTTT.

This clonotype was counted a single time. The V and J genes are TRBV14 and TRBJ2-3, with TRBD2 identical over 9 bases. This CDR3 has 15 residues. Germline trimming cut 4 bases from V and 2 bases from J; bases unmatched to any gene: 4. Germline-derived CDR1 and CDR2 are SGHDN and FVKESK. CDR3 region: CASSLTSGYTDTQYF. In DNA, the CDR3 is TGTGCCAGCAGCCTTACTAGCGGGTACACAGATACGCAGTATTTT.

The rearrangement links TRBV5-1 to TRBJ1-2; D is uncertain. The CDR3 has 13 residues. V shed 2 bases and J shed 5 bases, with 10 bases lying between them. Germline CDR1 and CDR2: SGHRS and YFSETQ. The DNA of the CDR3 is TGCGCCAGCAGCTTCATGTCCCAATATGGCTACACCTTC. This gives the protein CASSFMSQYGYTF.

This rearrangement joins TRBV6-5 to TRBJ2-7, with TRBD2 identical over 11 bases. The V gene's germline CDR1 is MNHEY and CDR2 SVGAGI. V trimming: 5 bases; J trimming: 4 bases; junction bases outside the gene matches: 7. This CDR3 is built from 15 residues. In nucleotides, the CDR3 is TGTGCCAGCAGTGCACTCGGGACTAGCGGTTACGAGCAGTACTTC. Its protein product is CASSALGTSGYEQYF.

This rearrangement joins TRBV7-6 to TRBJ2-5; 10 bases match TRBD1. V lost 4 bases and J lost 6; bases outside the gene matches: 11. The CDR3 contains 16 residues. In germline, CDR1 is SGHVS, CDR2 FNYEAQ. The CDR3 here is CASSSGQGSPGKTQYF. CDR3 nucleotides: TGTGCCAGCAGCTCGGGACAGGGGTCACCGGGGAAGACCCAGTACTTC. The variable domain in full, with the rest retrieved from reference TRBV7-6 and TRBJ2-5, is GAGVSQSPRYKVTKRGQDVALRCDPISGHVSLYWYRQALGQGPEFLTYFNYEAQQDKSGLPNDRFSAERPEGSISTLTIQRTEQRDSAMYRCASSSGQGSPGKTQYFGPGTRLLVL.